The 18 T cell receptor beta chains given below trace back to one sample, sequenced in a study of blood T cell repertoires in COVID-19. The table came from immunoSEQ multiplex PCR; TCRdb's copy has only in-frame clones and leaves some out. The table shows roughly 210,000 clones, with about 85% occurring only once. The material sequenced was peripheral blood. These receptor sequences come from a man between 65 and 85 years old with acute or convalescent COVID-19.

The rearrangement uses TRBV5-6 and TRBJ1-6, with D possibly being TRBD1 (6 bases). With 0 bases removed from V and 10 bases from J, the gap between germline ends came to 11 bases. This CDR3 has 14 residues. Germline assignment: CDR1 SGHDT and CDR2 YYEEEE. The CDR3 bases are TGTGCCAGCAGCTTGGGCGGGGGCGCATCACCCCTCCACTTT. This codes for CASSLGGGASPLHF.

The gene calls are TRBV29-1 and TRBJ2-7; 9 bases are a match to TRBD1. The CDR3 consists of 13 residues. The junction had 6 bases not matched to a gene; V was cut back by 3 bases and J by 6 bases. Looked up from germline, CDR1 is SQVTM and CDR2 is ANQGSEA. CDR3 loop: CSVEARGQGEQYF. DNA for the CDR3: TGCAGCGTTGAGGCCCGGGGACAGGGCGAGCAGTACTTC.

The CDR3 sequence: CASSDTGFSYNEQFF. The CDR3 DNA sequence: TGTGCCAGCAGCGACACAGGGTTCTCCTACAATGAGCAGTTCTTC. The genes are TRBV7-9 and TRBJ2-1, with a tentative D call TRBD1 (6 bases). Trimming pared 5 bases from V and 0 bases from J, leaving 11 bases between. Germline values: CDR1 SEHNR, CDR2 FQNEAQ (reference sequence). This CDR3 spans 15 amino acids.

CDR3 DNA: TGTGCCAGCAGCCAAGGGAGCTCCTATAATTCACCCCTCCACTTT. Amino acid sequence: CASSQGSSYNSPLHF. This sequence joins TRBV3-1 (or the pseudogene TRBV3-2) and TRBJ1-6; D is undetermined. The CDR3 is 15 amino acids. V dropped 1 base and J dropped 0 bases, with 4 bases sitting between them. CDR1 and CDR2 from the germline V gene are LGHDT and YNNKEL (reference sequence).

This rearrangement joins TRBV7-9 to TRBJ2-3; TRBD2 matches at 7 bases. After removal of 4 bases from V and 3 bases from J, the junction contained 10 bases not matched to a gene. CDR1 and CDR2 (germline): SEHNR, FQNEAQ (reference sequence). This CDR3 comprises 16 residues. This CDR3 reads CASSSWTRRQTDTQYF. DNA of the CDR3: TGTGCCAGCAGCTCCTGGACTAGAAGACAGACAGATACGCAGTATTTT.

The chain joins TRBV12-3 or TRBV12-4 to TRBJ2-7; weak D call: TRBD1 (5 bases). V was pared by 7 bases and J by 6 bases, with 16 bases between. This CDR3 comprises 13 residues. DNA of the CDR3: TGTGCCAGCAATCGGACCCCCCAGGGCGAGCAGTACTTC. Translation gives CASNRTPQGEQYF.

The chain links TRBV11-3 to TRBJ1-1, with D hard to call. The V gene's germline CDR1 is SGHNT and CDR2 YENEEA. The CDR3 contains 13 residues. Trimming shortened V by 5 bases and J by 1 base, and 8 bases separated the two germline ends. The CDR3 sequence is CASSRRQNTEAFF. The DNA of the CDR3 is TGTGCCAGCAGCCGCAGGCAGAACACTGAAGCTTTCTTT.

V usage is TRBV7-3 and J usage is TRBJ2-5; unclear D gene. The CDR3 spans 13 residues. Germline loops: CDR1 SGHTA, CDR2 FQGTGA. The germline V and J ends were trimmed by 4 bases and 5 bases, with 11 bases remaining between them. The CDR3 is CASSSEPEETQYF. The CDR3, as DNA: TGTGCCAGCAGCTCTGAACCTGAGGAGACCCAGTACTTC.

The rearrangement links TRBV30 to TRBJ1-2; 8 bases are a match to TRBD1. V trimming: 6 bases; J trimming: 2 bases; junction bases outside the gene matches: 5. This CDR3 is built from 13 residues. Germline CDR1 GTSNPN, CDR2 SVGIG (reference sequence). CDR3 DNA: TGTGCCTGCCCCGGACAGGGCAACTATGGCTACACCTTC. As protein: CACPGQGNYGYTF.

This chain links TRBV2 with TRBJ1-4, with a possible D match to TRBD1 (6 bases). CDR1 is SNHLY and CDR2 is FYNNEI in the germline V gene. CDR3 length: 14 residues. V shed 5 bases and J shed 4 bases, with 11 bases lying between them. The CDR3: CASSLTGYNEKLFF. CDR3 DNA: TGTGCCAGCAGTTTGACAGGATATAATGAAAAACTGTTTTTT.

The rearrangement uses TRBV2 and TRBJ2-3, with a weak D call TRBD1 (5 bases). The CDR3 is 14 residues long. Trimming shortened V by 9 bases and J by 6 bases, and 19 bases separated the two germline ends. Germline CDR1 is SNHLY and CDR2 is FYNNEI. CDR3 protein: CASLGHTAGDTQYF. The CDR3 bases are TGTGCCAGTCTGGGGCACACCGCAGGGGATACGCAGTATTTT.

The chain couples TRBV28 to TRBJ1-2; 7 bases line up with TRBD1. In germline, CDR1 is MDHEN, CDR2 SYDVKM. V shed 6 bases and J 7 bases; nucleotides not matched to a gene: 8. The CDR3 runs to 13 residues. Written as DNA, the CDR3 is TGTGCCAGCAGATACCACAGGGGAATTGGCTACACCTTC. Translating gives CASRYHRGIGYTF.

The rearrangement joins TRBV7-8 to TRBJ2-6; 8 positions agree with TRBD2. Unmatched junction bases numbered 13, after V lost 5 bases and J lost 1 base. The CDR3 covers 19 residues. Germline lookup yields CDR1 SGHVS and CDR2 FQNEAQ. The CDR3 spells CASSLEGGRWGSGANVLTF. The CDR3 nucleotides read TGTGCCAGCAGCCTAGAAGGCGGGAGGTGGGGGTCTGGGGCCAACGTCCTGACTTTC.

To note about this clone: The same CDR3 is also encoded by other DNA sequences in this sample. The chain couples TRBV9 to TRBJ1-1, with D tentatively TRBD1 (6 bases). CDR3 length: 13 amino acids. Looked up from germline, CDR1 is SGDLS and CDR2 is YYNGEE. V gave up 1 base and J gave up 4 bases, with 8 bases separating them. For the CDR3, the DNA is TGTGCCAGCAGCGTACAAGGGGGCACTGAAGCTTTCTTT. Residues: CASSVQGGTEAFF. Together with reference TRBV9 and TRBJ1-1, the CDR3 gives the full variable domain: DSGVTQTPKHLITATGQRVTLRCSPRSGDLSVYWYQQSLDQGLQFLIQYYNGEERAKGNILERFSAQQFPDLHSELNLSSLELGDSALYFCASSVQGGTEAFFGQGTRLTVV.

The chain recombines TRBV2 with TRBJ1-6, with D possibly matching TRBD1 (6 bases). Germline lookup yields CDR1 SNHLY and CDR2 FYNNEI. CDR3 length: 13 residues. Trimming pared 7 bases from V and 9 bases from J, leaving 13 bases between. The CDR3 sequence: CASTSGVGSPLHF. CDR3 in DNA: TGTGCCAGCACGTCAGGGGTTGGTTCACCCCTCCACTTT. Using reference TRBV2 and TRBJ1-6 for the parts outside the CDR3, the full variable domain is EPEVTQTPSHQVTQMGQEVILRCVPISNHLYFYWYRQILGQKVEFLVSFYNNEISEKSEIFDDQFSVERPDGSNFTLKIRSTKLEDSAMYFCASTSGVGSPLHFGNGTRLTVT.

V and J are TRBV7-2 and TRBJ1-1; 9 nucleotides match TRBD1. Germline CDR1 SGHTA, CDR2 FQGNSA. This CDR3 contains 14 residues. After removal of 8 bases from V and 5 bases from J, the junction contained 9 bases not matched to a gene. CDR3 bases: TGTGCCAGCGGTACAGGGGGCGCGCATACTGAAGCTTTCTTT. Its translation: CASGTGGAHTEAFF.

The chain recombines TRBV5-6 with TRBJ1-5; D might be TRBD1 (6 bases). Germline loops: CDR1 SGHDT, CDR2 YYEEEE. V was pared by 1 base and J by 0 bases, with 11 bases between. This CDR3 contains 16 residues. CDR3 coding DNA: TGTGCCAGCAGCTTGAGAACAGGGAATAGCAATCAGCCCCAGCATTTT. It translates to CASSLRTGNSNQPQHF. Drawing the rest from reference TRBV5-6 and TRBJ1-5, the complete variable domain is DAGVTQSPTHLIKTRGQQVTLRCSPKSGHDTVSWYQQALGQGPQFIFQYYEEEERQRGNFPDRFSGHQFPNYSSELNVNALLLGDSALYLCASSLRTGNSNQPQHFGDGTRLSIL.

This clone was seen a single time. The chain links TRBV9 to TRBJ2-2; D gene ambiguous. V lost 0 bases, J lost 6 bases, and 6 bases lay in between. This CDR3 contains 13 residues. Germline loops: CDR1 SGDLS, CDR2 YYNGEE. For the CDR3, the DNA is TGTGCCAGCAGCGTAGCCCTAGCCGGGGAGCTGTTTTTT. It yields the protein CASSVALAGELFF.